This T cell receptor beta chain is drawn from a study of T-cell memory formation after mild COVID-19. Overall study context: Most TCR clusters belonged to a single donor. Broader study findings: Pre-infection memory carried some responding clones, suggesting that cross-reactive memory joined. Clones which contracted sat mainly in CM and EM if CD4+, and in EMRA if CD8+. Among clones peaking at day 37 in the second wave, SARS-CoV-2 specificity remained unconfirmed.

On this clonotype itself: What it binds is unknown.

TCRdb itself ran the 5' RACE reads through MiXCR, one entry per CDR3 protein. The sample has approximately 430,000 distinct CDR3 sequences, 20% to 30% seen once. The specimen was PBMCs or a T cell subset sorted from them (not recorded which). The TCR comes from an adult woman who had mild COVID-19 (a few samples of this study predate the infection). Cell type and time point are not known.

CDR3 DNA sequence: TGTGCCAGCAGCGCGGGACAGGGGCTTCATGGCTACACCTTC. Its protein product is CASSAGQGLHGYTF. V usage is TRBV12-3 or TRBV12-4 and J usage is TRBJ1-2; 10 nucleotides align to TRBD1. J gave up 6 bases and V 6 bases, and 7 bases lay outside the gene matches. CDR3 size: 14 residues.